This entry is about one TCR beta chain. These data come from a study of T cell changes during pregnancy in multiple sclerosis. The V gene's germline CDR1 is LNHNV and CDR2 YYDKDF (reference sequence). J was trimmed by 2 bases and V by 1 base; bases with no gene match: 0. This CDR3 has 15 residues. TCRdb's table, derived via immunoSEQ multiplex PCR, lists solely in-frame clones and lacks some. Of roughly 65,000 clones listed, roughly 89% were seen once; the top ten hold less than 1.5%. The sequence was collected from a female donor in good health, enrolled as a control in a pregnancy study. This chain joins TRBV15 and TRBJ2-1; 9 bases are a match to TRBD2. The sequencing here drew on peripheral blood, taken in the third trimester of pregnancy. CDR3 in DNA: TGTGCCACCAGCAGAGGACTAGCGGCCTACAATGAGCAGTTCTTC. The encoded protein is CATSRGLAAYNEQFF. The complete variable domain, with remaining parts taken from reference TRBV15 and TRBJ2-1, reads DAMVIQNPRYQVTQFGKPVTLSCSQTLNHNVMYWYQQKSSQAPKLLFHYYDKDFNNEADTPDNFQSRRPNTSFCFLDIRSPGLGDTAMYLCATSRGLAAYNEQFFGPGTRLTVL.